This TCR beta chain was retrieved from a study of OX40 agonist ivuxolimab in advanced cancers. Regarding the study in general: Ivuxolimab was a fully human IgG2 agonistic monoclonal antibody targeting the costimulatory receptor OX40 (CD134). Intravenous ivuxolimab was administered to patients every 2 weeks at six dose levels: 0.01, 0.1, 0.3, 1.5, 3 and 10 mg/kg. Among the approximately 50 dose-escalation patients, around 19 had hepatocellular carcinoma, approximately 15 melanoma, 9 renal cell carcinoma and 9 head and neck cancer. The dose-escalation cohort was roughly 87% male with a mean age of about 65 years, ranging from roughly 20 to 80. Prior anti-PD-1, anti-PD-L1 or anti-CTLA-4 therapy was permitted, and about two fifths of dose-escalation patients had received checkpoint inhibitors. Partial responses occurred in three dose-escalation patients: two with cutaneous melanoma and one with hepatocellular carcinoma. The purpose of peripheral TCRbeta sequencing was to test whether ivuxolimab changed TCR sequence diversity and led to clonal T-cell expansion. The paper describes the monotherapy dose-escalation part (N of about 47 patients) of the phase I trial of ivuxolimab. Findings and caveats that apply to the study as a whole: The antigen specificity of the peripheral T cells that underwent clonal expansion was not determined. On average, CD8+ T cells showed more expanded clones than CD4+ T cells after ivuxolimab. At doses of 0.1 to 3.0 mg/kg, clonal expansion of both CD4+ and CD8+ blood T cells was observed from baseline to week 6. Low levels of normalized T-cell clonal expansion were also seen in some nonresponding patients. In partial responders in the 0.1-3.0 mg/kg groups, normalized peripheral clonal expansion was found to be among the lowest, especially among CD8+ T cells.

Germline trimming amounts to 4 bases on V and 7 bases on J, with 13 as the count of junction bases outside the gene matches. The CDR3 sequence holds 16 residues, the cysteine and phenylalanine included. Only CDR3 DNA remains: 48 bases, in frame from the first base. From the germline V gene, CDR1 is MDHEN and CDR2 is SYDVKM. To sequence the TCRbeta CDR3 region, genomic DNA was isolated from the sorted cells. The immunoSEQ Assay was used for sequencing of TCRbeta CDR3 regions. TCRdb provides this immuneACCESS table in a form limited to in-frame rearrangements. Some clones are lacking; in checked studies, under half of them reflect an unresolved V gene, and why the rest are absent is not known. This sample comprises tens of thousands of clones, around 88% of them detected only once. 0.75% to 0.95% of the sample goes to the ten largest clones. Patients with a history of autoimmune disease or receiving systemic immunosuppression were excluded from the trial. In every dose cohort, peripheral blood was drawn for TCR sequencing at baseline, cycle 4 day 1, and cycle 7 day 1. The samples were taken from a phase I, first-in-human, multicenter, open-label dose-escalation trial of ivuxolimab. Adults with locally advanced or metastatic melanoma, renal cell carcinoma, hepatocellular carcinoma or head and neck squamous cell carcinoma were enrolled in the trial. Before TCR sequencing, CD4+ T cells and CD8+ T cells from peripheral blood were sorted into separate populations.

As to this clone: Which antigen it targets is not known. It has no much larger one-base neighbor in the sample; base qualities were not kept.

The sample in question was CD4+ or CD8+ T cells sorted from blood, obtained in a trial of the OX40 agonist ivuxolimab. Recombination connected TRBV28 to TRBJ2-7, with 10 middle bases fitting TRBD2. The clonotype comes from an adult with an advanced solid tumor such as melanoma, head and neck, liver or kidney cancer. The CDR3 protein: CASSSPEAGGHQEQYF. The DNA sequence is given as TGTGCCAGCAGTTCCCCCGAAGCGGGAGGGCATCAAGAGCAGTACTTC.